This passage covers 26 T cell receptor beta chains from one sample sequenced in a study of cytomegalovirus exposure and HLA in healthy donors. Amplification used 60 Vbeta primers and 13 Jbeta primers. TCRdb keeps only in-frame clones here, not all; method: immunoSEQ multiplex PCR. The table lists some 120,000 clones, roughly 9% of them singletons. The sample was PBMCs. The receptors were gathered from a man aged 25-40 years in good health and CMV-seronegative.

This clone has ten or more counts. This same CDR3 is encoded by further DNA sequences in the sample. The chain employs TRBV6-4 and TRBJ2-3; TRBD2 aligns across 8 bases. This CDR3 region has 15 residues. CDR1 is MRHNA, CDR2 SNTAGT, per germline. After removal of 0 bases from V and 1 base from J, the junction contained 0 bases not matched to a gene. The CDR3 loop is CASSDSSGGTDTQYF. The CDR3 nucleotides read TGTGCCAGCAGTGACTCTAGCGGGGGCACAGATACGCAGTATTTT.

About this clone: Additional DNA sequences in this sample encode the identical CDR3. This chain connects TRBV7-8 to TRBJ2-2; 7 positions match TRBD2. Germline values: CDR1 SGHVS, CDR2 FQNEAQ. There are 16 residues in the CDR3. The junction had 10 bases not matched to a gene; V was cut back by 7 bases and J by 2 bases. The DNA for the CDR3 is TGTGCCAGCAACAATTTGGGGACTATAAACACCGGGGAGCTGTTTTTT. Encoded protein: CASNNLGTINTGELFF. Supplemented by reference TRBV7-8 and TRBJ2-2, the full variable domain reads GAGVSQSPRYKVAKRGQDVALRCDPISGHVSLFWYQQALGQGPEFLTYFQNEAQLDKSGLPSDRFFAERPEGSVSTLKIQRTQQEDSAVYLCASNNLGTINTGELFFGEGSRLTVL.

The CDR3 protein is CASSEYGGPSYGYTF. CDR3 in DNA: TGTGCCAGCAGTGAATACGGGGGACCGAGCTATGGCTACACCTTC. The V call is TRBV25-1, the J call TRBJ1-2; D is perhaps TRBD1 (5 bases). This CDR3 comprises 15 residues. The germline CDR1 and CDR2 sequences are MGHDK and SYGVNS. V gave up 0 bases and J gave up 4 bases, with 12 bases separating them.

V gene TRBV12-5 combines with J gene TRBJ2-6, with TRBD2 identical over 15 bases. Germline assignment: CDR1 LGHNT and CDR2 FRNRAP. This CDR3 is 20 amino acids long. With V trimmed by 6 bases and J by 2 bases, 11 bases remained unmatched. DNA of the CDR3: TGTGCTAGTGGCCTCGGACTAGCGGGGGGGCTGATCGCTGGGGCCAACGTCCTGACTTTC. As protein: CASGLGLAGGLIAGANVLTF.

V gene TRBV7-8 combines with J gene TRBJ2-7, with 10 bases that match TRBD2. Germline-derived CDR1 and CDR2 are SGHVS and FQNEAQ. The CDR3 consists of 17 residues. J lost 4 bases, V lost 1 base, and 10 bases had no gene match. CDR3 sequence (DNA): TGTGCCAGCAGCTTAGTGTCTAGCGGGAGAAAGAGGTACGAGCAGTACTTC. Translating it yields CASSLVSSGRKRYEQYF.

This clone was detected a few times. The chain employs TRBV11-2 and TRBJ2-1, with D possibly being TRBD2 (7 bases). The CDR3 covers 17 residues. Germline V gives CDR1 SGHAT, CDR2 FQNNGV. Trimming took off 0 bases at V and 7 bases at J, with 19 bases between the two ends. CDR3 region: CASSLDLGRGRANEQFF. The CDR3 nucleotides read TGTGCCAGCAGCTTAGATCTGGGGAGGGGGAGGGCGAATGAGCAGTTCTTC.

This clone was seen more than once but under ten times. This sequence joins TRBV7-9 and TRBJ2-7; possible D gene TRBD2, 7 bases. The germline CDR1 and CDR2 sequences are SEHNR and FQNEAQ (reference sequence). The V gene lost 7 bases and the J gene lost 3 bases, with 13 bases spanning the gap. The CDR3 is made up of 13 amino acids. The CDR3 region is CASTGGGIYEQYF. CDR3 DNA sequence: TGTGCCAGCACCGGCGGGGGCATCTACGAGCAGTACTTC.

Only a few counts were recorded for this clone. The genes are TRBV11-2 and TRBJ2-7, with TRBD1 matching over 10 bases. The trim removed 5 bases at V and 5 bases at J, leaving 6 bases unmatched. Germline values: CDR1 SGHAT, CDR2 FQNNGV. This CDR3 region has 14 residues. The CDR3 DNA is TGTGCCAGCAGCATGGGACAGGGGTTCGACGAGCAGTACTTC. The encoded protein is CASSMGQGFDEQYF.

The rearrangement uses TRBV5-1 and TRBJ2-2; D is possibly TRBD1 (6 bases). The V gene lost 4 bases and the J gene lost 0 bases, with 10 bases spanning the gap. Looked up from germline, CDR1 is SGHRS and CDR2 is YFSETQ. This CDR3 spans 15 amino acids. The CDR3 region has the DNA TGCGCCAGCAGCCTGGACAGATCGAACACCGGGGAGCTGTTTTTT. Amino acid sequence: CASSLDRSNTGELFF.

This chain connects TRBV7-6 to TRBJ2-2; 9 bases agree with TRBD1. V shed 5 bases and J 5 bases; nucleotides not matched to a gene: 6. The CDR3 loop spans 15 amino acids. Per the germline V gene, CDR1 is SGHVS and CDR2 is FNYEAQ. This chain's CDR3 is CASSQQTGGTGELFF. The CDR3 DNA reads TGTGCCAGCAGCCAACAGACAGGGGGAACCGGGGAGCTGTTTTTT.

The rearrangement joins TRBV4-3 to TRBJ2-4; 9 bases align to TRBD2. V gave up 5 bases and J gave up 2 bases; unmatched junction bases: 4. Germline V gene sequence: CDR1 LGHNA, CDR2 YSLEER. The CDR3 is 15 residues long. The CDR3 region is CASSYSGGTKNIQYF. CDR3 nucleotides: TGCGCCAGCAGCTATAGCGGGGGCACCAAAAACATTCAGTACTTC.

The chain links TRBV28 to TRBJ1-2; TRBD1 aligns across 7 bases. With 6 bases clipped from V and 8 bases from J, the junction kept 9 bases outside the gene matches. This CDR3 has 13 residues. Germline CDR1 MDHEN, CDR2 SYDVKM. In DNA, the CDR3 is TGTGCCAGCAGCCTTAGGACAGGCGGAGGCTACACCTTC. Its translation is CASSLRTGGGYTF.

The V gene is TRBV25-1, the J gene TRBJ1-2; tentative D call: TRBD1 (6 bases). Trimming pared 2 bases from V and 4 bases from J, leaving 14 bases between. Germline CDR1 and CDR2: MGHDK and SYGVNS. This CDR3 is built from 15 residues. In DNA form, the CDR3 reads TGTGCCAGCAGTGAAGGGGGGGGGCAAATCTATGGCTACACCTTC. Translated, it gives CASSEGGGQIYGYTF.

The V gene is TRBV19, the J gene TRBJ1-5; the D gene is possibly TRBD1 (6 bases). The CDR3 runs 15 residues. Germline lookup yields CDR1 LNHDA and CDR2 SQIVND (reference sequence). Trimming cost V 2 bases and J 4 bases, with 12 bases left between them. CDR3 residues: CASSISGGENQPQHF. CDR3 sequence (DNA): TGTGCCAGTAGTATAAGCGGGGGCGAGAATCAGCCCCAGCATTTT.

This chain connects TRBV29-1 to TRBJ2-5, with TRBD2 identical over 7 bases. V trimming: 2 bases; J trimming: 5 bases; junction bases outside the gene matches: 5. CDR1 and CDR2 from the germline V gene are SQVTM and ANQGSEA. This CDR3 contains 13 residues. The CDR3 DNA is TGCAGCGTTGAAAGAGCGGGGCTTGAGACCCAGTACTTC. Translation: CSVERAGLETQYF. Together with reference TRBV29-1 and TRBJ2-5, the CDR3 gives the full variable domain: SAVISQKPSRDICQRGTSLTIQCQVDSQVTMMFWYRQQPGQSLTLIATANQGSEATYESGFVIDKFPISRPNLTFSTLTVSNMSPEDSSIYLCSVERAGLETQYFGPGTRLLVL.

This clone was observed a few times. The chain links TRBV9 to TRBJ1-4; 9 bases are a match to TRBD1. V lost 4 bases and J lost 2; bases outside the gene matches: 3. The CDR3 has 15 residues. Germline lookup yields CDR1 SGDLS and CDR2 YYNGEE. The CDR3 DNA sequence: TGTGCCAGCAGCCCGACAGGGGGGACTAATGAAAAACTGTTTTTT. This translates into CASSPTGGTNEKLFF.

This clone has more than one count but fewer than ten. In DNA, the CDR3 is TGTGCCAGCAGCTCCGGACAGGTCCCAGATACGCAGTATTTT. Translating gives CASSSGQVPDTQYF. The rearrangement uses TRBV5-6 and TRBJ2-3; TRBD1 aligns across 7 bases. The germline V gene has CDR1 SGHDT and CDR2 YYEEEE. Losses at the gene ends were 3 bases for V and 4 bases for J; bases not matched to a gene: 5. CDR3 size: 14 residues. Variable domain in full (rest from reference TRBV5-6 and TRBJ2-3): DAGVTQSPTHLIKTRGQQVTLRCSPKSGHDTVSWYQQALGQGPQFIFQYYEEEERQRGNFPDRFSGHQFPNYSSELNVNALLLGDSALYLCASSSGQVPDTQYFGPGTRLTVL.

The V gene is TRBV5-5, the J gene TRBJ1-3; 7 bases match TRBD1. The CDR3 spans 14 residues. The V and J ends lost 0 bases and 4 bases, in that order; junction bases with no gene match: 1. CDR1 and CDR2 (germline): SGHKS, YYEKEE (reference sequence). CDR3 DNA: TGTGCCAGCAGCTTGGACAGGGGAGGAAACACCATATATTTT. This encodes CASSLDRGGNTIYF.

This rearrangement joins TRBV7-6 to TRBJ2-7; D gene unclear. Germline assignment: CDR1 SGHVS and CDR2 FNYEAQ. The V end lost 4 bases, the J end lost 5 bases, and 9 bases lay between the germline ends. The CDR3 contains 12 residues. CDR3 sequence reads: CASSSSFDEQYF. CDR3 in DNA: TGTGCCAGCAGCTCTTCGTTTGACGAGCAGTACTTC.

The chain recombines TRBV9 with TRBJ1-2; unclear D gene. Germline V gene sequence: CDR1 SGDLS, CDR2 YYNGEE. The CDR3 length is 14 residues. Trimming shortened V by 4 bases and J by 3 bases, and 13 bases separated the two germline ends. DNA of the CDR3: TGTGCCAGCAGCCCGACCCTAGCTCACTATGGCTACACCTTC. Its translation is CASSPTLAHYGYTF.

The rearrangement joins TRBV5-6 to TRBJ2-3, with 7 positions matching TRBD1. The CDR3 is made up of 16 amino acids. The germline gives CDR1 SGHDT, CDR2 YYEEEE. Trimming at V came to 4 bases and at J to 5 bases, leaving 13 bases not matched to a gene. The CDR3 nucleotides are TGTGCCAGCAGCGCATACAGGGGCTCTATGAGAGATACGCAGTATTTT. Its translation: CASSAYRGSMRDTQYF.

This clone has only a few counts. The chain's CDR3 is CASSPPRQSNEQFF. CDR3 nucleotides: TGTGCCAGCTCACCACCGAGACAGTCTAATGAGCAGTTCTTC. The V and J genes are TRBV18 and TRBJ2-1; perhaps TRBD1 as D (5 bases). CDR1 and CDR2 (germline): KGHSH, LQKENI. This CDR3 contains 14 residues. V was clipped by 0 bases and J by 7 bases, with 10 bases between them.

This clone was seen more than once but under ten times. The chain uses TRBV9 and TRBJ2-2; TRBD2 might be the D (6 bases). CDR3 size: 15 residues. CDR1 and CDR2 (germline): SGDLS, YYNGEE. V was clipped by 7 bases and J by 4 bases, with 17 bases between them. CDR3 in amino acids: CASRRGGEATGELFF. The CDR3 coding sequence is TGTGCCAGCCGCCGGGGCGGGGAGGCCACCGGGGAGCTGTTTTTT.

Points on this clone: Other DNA sequences in the sample encode the same CDR3. V usage is TRBV12-1 and J usage is TRBJ1-2; the table calls TRBD1, which could not be checked here. TRBV12-1 is recorded as a pseudogene. CDR3 length equals 15 residues. The CDR3 nucleotides are TGTGCCAGCAGCCCCCCTACAGGGATTCGATATGGCTACACCTTC. It yields the protein CASSPPTGIRYGYTF.

This clone has a handful of counts. This chain uses TRBV5-1 with TRBJ2-2, with 11 bases that match TRBD1. Germline V lookup: CDR1 SGHRS, CDR2 YFSETQ. The CDR3 is 15 amino acids. The trim removed 4 bases at V and 8 bases at J, leaving 7 bases unmatched. Written as DNA, the CDR3 is TGCGCCAGCAGCCCGGGACAGGGGGTTGGAGGGGAGCTGTTTTTT. Protein sequence: CASSPGQGVGGELFF.

The gene calls are TRBV2 and TRBJ2-4, with a tentative D call TRBD1 (6 bases). V was clipped by 5 bases and J by 5 bases, with 13 bases between them. The CDR3 is 14 residues long. Looked up from germline, CDR1 is SNHLY and CDR2 is FYNNEI. CDR3 sequence: CASSRTGGQNIQYF. The CDR3 coding sequence is TGTGCCAGCAGTAGGACTGGGGGCCAAAACATTCAGTACTTC.